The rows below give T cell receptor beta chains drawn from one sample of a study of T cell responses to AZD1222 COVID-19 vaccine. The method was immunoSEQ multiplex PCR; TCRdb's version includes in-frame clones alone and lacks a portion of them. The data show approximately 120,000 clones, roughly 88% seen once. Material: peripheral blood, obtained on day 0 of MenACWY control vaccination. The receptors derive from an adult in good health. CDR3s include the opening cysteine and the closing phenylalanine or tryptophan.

cdr3_aa: CASSRGWDQPQHF; j_call: TRBJ1-5; v_call: TRBV6-2/TRBV6-3
cdr3_aa: CASSLVWGSNQPQHF; j_call: TRBJ1-5; v_call: TRBV7-2
cdr3_aa: CASSPLGETTEAFF; j_call: TRBJ1-1; v_call: TRBV5-1
cdr3_aa: CASSFGTGGNEQFF; j_call: TRBJ2-1; v_call: TRBV11-3
cdr3_aa: CASSAGKGSNYGYTF; j_call: TRBJ1-2; v_call: TRBV9
cdr3_aa: CASSGSGVSVELFF; j_call: TRBJ2-2; v_call: TRBV28
cdr3_aa: CASSPTGYTEAFF; j_call: TRBJ1-1; v_call: TRBV7-9
cdr3_aa: CASSLLGAFTGELFF; j_call: TRBJ2-2; v_call: TRBV7-3
cdr3_aa: CASSYGQGGFYEQYF; j_call: TRBJ2-7; v_call: TRBV6-5
cdr3_aa: CASSQAPLAGGSINNEQFF; j_call: TRBJ2-1; v_call: TRBV4-3
cdr3_aa: CATRGQGIYEQYF; j_call: TRBJ2-7; v_call: TRBV19
cdr3_aa: CASATLDGTEAFF; j_call: TRBJ1-1; v_call: TRBV12-5
cdr3_aa: CASSAKSGRAYEQYF; j_call: TRBJ2-7; v_call: TRBV9
cdr3_aa: CATSDLLTLEAFF; j_call: TRBJ1-1; v_call: TRBV24-1
cdr3_aa: CASRLGTAFNEQFF; j_call: TRBJ2-1; v_call: TRBV27
cdr3_aa: CASSQALWYEQYF; j_call: TRBJ2-7; v_call: TRBV3-1/TRBV3-2
cdr3_aa: CASSSAGAATPEAFF; j_call: TRBJ1-1; v_call: TRBV6-2/TRBV6-3
cdr3_aa: CASSPAGAGITYEQYF; j_call: TRBJ2-7; v_call: TRBV28
cdr3_aa: CASSSGHTSSYEQYF; j_call: TRBJ2-7; v_call: TRBV11-3
cdr3_aa: CASSLLGQGLYNEQFF; j_call: TRBJ2-1; v_call: TRBV27
cdr3_aa: CASSLQGAYEQYF; j_call: TRBJ2-7; v_call: TRBV5-4
cdr3_aa: CASSAGLAGDNEQFF; j_call: TRBJ2-1; v_call: TRBV11-2
cdr3_aa: CASSQVSGSTTYEQYF; j_call: TRBJ2-7; v_call: TRBV4-1
cdr3_aa: CASSLYSNTEAFF; j_call: TRBJ1-1; v_call: TRBV27